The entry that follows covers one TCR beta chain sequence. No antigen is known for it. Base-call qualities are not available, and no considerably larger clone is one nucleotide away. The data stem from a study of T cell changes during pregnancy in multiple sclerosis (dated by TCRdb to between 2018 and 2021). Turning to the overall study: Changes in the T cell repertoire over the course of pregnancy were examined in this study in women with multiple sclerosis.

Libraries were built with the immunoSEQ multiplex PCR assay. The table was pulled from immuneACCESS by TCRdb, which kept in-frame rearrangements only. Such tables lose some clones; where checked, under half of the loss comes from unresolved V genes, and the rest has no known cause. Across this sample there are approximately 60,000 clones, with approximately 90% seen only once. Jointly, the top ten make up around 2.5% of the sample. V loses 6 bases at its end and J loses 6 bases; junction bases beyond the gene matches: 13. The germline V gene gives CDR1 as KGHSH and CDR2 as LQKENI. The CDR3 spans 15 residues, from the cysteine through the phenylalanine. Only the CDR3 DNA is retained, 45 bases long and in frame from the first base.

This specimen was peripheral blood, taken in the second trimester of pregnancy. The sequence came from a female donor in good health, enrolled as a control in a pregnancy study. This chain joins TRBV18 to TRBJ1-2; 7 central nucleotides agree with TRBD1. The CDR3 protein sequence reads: CASSSETGIKNGYTF. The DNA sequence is TGTGCCAGCTCTTCCGAGACAGGGATAAAAAATGGCTACACCTTC.